Listed below are T cell receptor beta chains from one sample, sequenced in a study of cytomegalovirus exposure and HLA in healthy donors. Assay: immunoSEQ multiplex PCR; the TCRdb copy retains only in-frame clones and omits some. The sample has approximately 270,000 clones, around 91% seen once; the top ten hold under 0.4%. Input material: PBMCs. These receptors came from a young woman in good health and CMV-seronegative. Both conserved end residues are part of each CDR3.

CDR3aa	len	v_gene	j_gene
CASLAPGDNQPQHF	14	TRBV5-4	TRBJ1-5
CASRWTEESRGNTIYF	16	TRBV2	TRBJ1-3
CASSRQGSTDTQYF	14	TRBV5-1	TRBJ2-3
CASSLTDKNSYEQYF	15	TRBV11-1	TRBJ2-7
CASSLEGEGYEQFF	14	TRBV5-1	TRBJ2-1
CASSPGQLNEKLFF	14	TRBV7-9	TRBJ1-4
CASSIGGVGNEQFF	14	TRBV11-2	TRBJ2-1
CASRDSGDTQYF	12	TRBV6-1	TRBJ2-3
CSVVGGAVKETQYF	14	TRBV29-1	TRBJ2-5
CSVPTEGGLGYGYTF	15	TRBV29-1	TRBJ1-2
CASSLVYSLSDTQYF	15	TRBV7-2	TRBJ2-3
CASSLRGTDNFNEKLFF	17	TRBV4-1	TRBJ1-4
CAISESGQAAKNIQYF	16	TRBV10-3	TRBJ2-4
CASSPGQGTNTGELFF	16	TRBV7-9	TRBJ2-2
CASSSSPGDTQYF	13	TRBV5-1	TRBJ2-3
CASSRTTMNTEAFF	14	TRBV5-1	TRBJ1-1
CASSLVAGENQPQHF	15	TRBV7-2	TRBJ1-5
CASSLAGGLDTQYF	14	TRBV5-1	TRBJ2-3
CASTPFAGGAGELFF	15	TRBV5-6	TRBJ2-2
CASSLRTSLTGRTGELFF	18	TRBV27	TRBJ2-2
CASSSVTQGGDYEQYF	16	TRBV28	TRBJ2-7
CASSQPAGTSLANEQFF	17	TRBV4-3	TRBJ2-1
CAWSGGYDRGLGNTIYF	17	TRBV30	TRBJ1-3
CASSAGSGNTIYF	13	TRBV7-8	TRBJ1-3
CASSLGPDGINQPQHF	16	TRBV11-2	TRBJ1-5
CASSFNRVTGELFF	14	TRBV7-9	TRBJ2-2
CASSLSVARYYNEQFF	16	TRBV27	TRBJ2-1
CASRRGLAETGELFF	15	TRBV4-2	TRBJ2-2
CASSQPQGVHYNSPLHF	17	TRBV14	TRBJ1-6
CAIRTGATNTGELFF	15	TRBV10-3	TRBJ2-2
CASRARQLSGNTIYF	15	TRBV28	TRBJ1-3
CASSLVTGGSDTQYF	15	TRBV7-3	TRBJ2-3
CASSPGEGEKLFF	13	TRBV13	TRBJ1-4